The source of this T cell receptor beta chain is a study of cytomegalovirus exposure and HLA in healthy donors (TCRdb year 2017). Background for the entire study: According to an earlier analysis of around 600 of the donors, roughly 180 million T cells yielded 117 million unique TCR beta sequences and approximately 300 Gb of sequence data. The study profiled the T cell repertoires of more than 500 subjects by immunosequencing and related them to cytomegalovirus serostatus. Of the approximately 400 genotyped donors, approximately 81% were placed in the genetic ancestry cluster associated with self-reported Caucasian donors. Because of strong linkage in the cohort, roughly 5 DR-DQ haplotypes were treated as single units for association and clustering. A later genetic analysis took genome-wide SNP genotypes for about 55% of the roughly 670 donors and used that subset as a discovery cohort. High-throughput TCR immunosequencing, statistical association of individual TCRs with disease status, and machine learning were combined to predict cytomegalovirus infection status. On average, roughly 250,000 unique TCR beta nucleotide sequences were sequenced per donor among some 430 genotyped donors of the cohort, with 15% to 20% of those sequences being non-productive. The aim of the study was to test whether cataloging public T cell receptors could identify signatures of past pathogen exposure. In the later analysis, no new phenotypic data were used to find candidate immune exposures; instead, reliance was placed on TCR beta sequences and their occurrence across donors. Every repertoire in the discovery cohort had been generated on one and the same sequencing platform. In a later analysis, previously published TCR beta repertoires from roughly 710 donors were re-analyzed and high-resolution HLA genotyping was added so that TCR occurrence patterns could be studied. The number of typed donors differed by locus: about 620-630 for A, B, C, DRB1 and DQB1; 522 for DQA1; 606 for DPA1; and roughly 490 for DPB1. An earlier analysis of around 580 of the donors used high-throughput TCR beta sequencing to judge whether each TCR beta V gene segment behaved as functional or pseudogenic. Alongside the repertoire data, information on donor age, sex, ethnicity and CMV serostatus was compiled. An early release that covered some 640 HLA-typed donors contained around 300 gigabases of sequencing data and 75 million to 100 million unique TCR sequences. HLA typing covered class I and class II loci at four-digit resolution. Along with the approximately 650-subject first cohort, a separate validation cohort of around 120 different subjects was used. Overall results and qualifications from the work: In this cohort, only TCR beta chains were sequenced, and detectable features were limited by the absence of alpha or paired-chain data. The authors suggested that the approach could potentially be extended to other disease states and immunological phenotypes. The study listed 164 TCR beta chains as associated with cytomegalovirus. Presence/absence analyses assumed roughly uniform sequencing depth across donors, an assumption that may not hold. In a later analysis, several top co-occurrence clusters were reported to appear linked to parvovirus B19, influenza, CMV and Epstein-Barr virus. A later analysis associated about 16,000 TCR beta sequences with specific HLA alleles at a false discovery rate of 0.05. In a later analysis, the rate of TCR association differed among HLA loci, with DRB1 alleles having the most associated TCRs and HLA-C alleles having the fewest. An association between a missense DCLRE1C variant and V-gene and J-gene trimming of TCR beta chains was found in a later genetic analysis and replicated in an independent cohort. In vitro tests confirmed that a few of the cytomegalovirus-associated TCR beta chains recognize cytomegalovirus antigens. A later analysis found that HLA-associated TCR beta chains were more clonally expanded and had lower generation probabilities than equally common non-associated chains. Assigning TCR associations to individual alleles was difficult when HLA alleles, especially DR and DQ, strongly co-occurred. Some IMGT-functional V segments, including TRBV6-2 and TRBV6-3, could not be distinguished by the 87-base-pair reads and were therefore excluded. Because some donors lacked HLA typing at each locus, the association tests relied only on the typed subset. In both the original and validation cohorts, the classifier was reported to diagnose cytomegalovirus status with high specificity and sensitivity. Linkage disequilibrium might explain the correlated functional status among segregating V segments, but an unknown experimental factor could not be ruled out. According to a later genetic analysis, donors in an Asian-associated ancestry cluster had fewer N-insertions in productive TCRs than the roughly 670-donor mean. Across donors, most TCR sequences were observed very rarely, whereas some public TCRs were present in many individuals. CMV serostatus was the only immune exposure information available for the cohort. A further reported finding was that TCR beta sequences accurately predicted the HLA-A and HLA-B alleles for most subjects in the first cohort. In an earlier analysis of 500 to 650 of the donors, most TCR beta V segments appeared in productive rearrangements about 87% or about 30% of the time, broadly matching IMGT annotations. Most CMV-associated TCR beta chains appeared to be HLA-restricted in a later analysis, and the HLA associations seemed to be driven largely by CMV exposure. A cluster of highly shared sequence variants was judged likely to be a technical artifact of the sequencing pipeline. Because counts were too low, 15 or so rarely observed V segments, including chromosome 9 orphons, were excluded from the earlier analysis of 587 of the donors.

The library was made by the immunoSEQ multiplex PCR assay. A mixture of 60 forward primers for TCR Vbeta segments and 13 reverse primers for TCR Jbeta segments was used in the multiplex PCR. Amplification of the CDR3 region of rearranged TCR beta genes was performed with a multiplex PCR assay on genomic DNA. The amplified TCR beta libraries were sequenced on the Illumina HiSeq System as 87-base-pair reads. The paper's processing steps were these. A later analysis tallied some 79 million unique TCR beta chains across the 610 or so repertoires, and roughly 11 million of those chains were shared by two or more donors. To remove PCR and sequencing errors, raw reads were error-corrected and collapsed into unique sequences using a nearest-neighbor algorithm that merged closely related sequences. CDR3 sequences were aligned to IMGT reference sequences to assign V, D and J gene segments. Each retained sequence needed at least a six-nucleotide match to both a V gene segment and a J gene segment. Rearrangements were called productive when the CDR3 lacked stop codons and stayed in frame with V and J; all others were non-productive. CDR3 was defined by IMGT convention, running from the second conserved V-encoded cysteine to the conserved J-encoded phenylalanine. The earlier analysis of approximately 500 of the donors excluded sequences that lacked an unambiguous match to a single V gene segment. An earlier analysis of approximately 590 of the donors classified V segments as functional when productive rearrangements were above 56.7% and as segregating when the standard deviation between donors was above 5%. A statistical classification framework was developed to diagnose cytomegalovirus status using the catalog of TCR beta chain sequences. A later analysis assigned V and J genes by comparing TCR nucleotide sequences with IMGT/GENE-DB human TR gene sequences. In a later analysis, CDR3 sequences and most-parsimonious VDJ recombination scenarios were assigned using the TCRdist pipeline. In a later analysis, each TCR beta chain was defined by its CDR3 amino acid sequence together with its V-gene family, and reads lacking a unique V-gene family were excluded. As a way to deal with suspected cross-contamination and a sequencing artifact, a later analysis dropped 450 to 700 nucleotide sequences that were highly shared and had low generation probability. For each public chain, a later analysis derived a clonal expansion index from normalized ranks of inferred template counts within each repertoire. In a later analysis, generation probabilities were computed using a VDJ recombination model fitted to out-of-frame rearrangements, and the results were checked against IGoR. In a later analysis, TCR-TCR, TCR-HLA and TCR-CMV co-occurrence was scored with hypergeometric tests, and a repertoire-size bias correction was applied to TCR pairs. A later analysis estimated false discovery rates by permuting HLA or CMV assignments 20 times. A later analysis grouped co-occurring TCRs with DBSCAN, adding TCRdist sequence similarity when clustering within HLA-allele-positive subsets. Repertoires with fewer than 30,000 or more than 120,000 public chains, plus five repertoires with anomalous nucleotide sharing, were excluded from co-occurrence clustering. What TCRdb holds here is the immuneACCESS table cut down to in-frame rearrangements. Part of the clones is not present; checked against another copy, under half of the missing clones reflect an unresolved V gene, and the others are unexplained. V, J and clone size derive from that table, while D and trimming were established from the DNA sequence. The table for this sample lists roughly 190,000 clones; 8.5% to 10% of them were counted only once. The ten largest clones take up 1% to 1.5% of the sample.

Notes on this clone: The antigen it binds to is not known. No base quality values were provided; no much bigger clone lies one nucleotide off.

The cohort was made up of approximately 700 healthy bone marrow donors. Cohort members were all nominally healthy when sampled, although unrecorded immune exposures were likely present. The donor was CMV seropositive and belonged to the group of 250 to 350 seropositive cohort members. Every donor gave a peripheral blood sample, and the peripheral blood mononuclear cells from that sample were used for TCR beta sequencing. Genomic DNA was extracted from the blood cell samples with the Qiagen DNeasy Blood Extraction Kit. The CDR3 goes from the cysteine to the phenylalanine over 14 residues. The entry retains the CDR3 DNA only, 42 bases that are in frame from base 1. The germline V gene (reference sequence) sets CDR1 to GTSNPN and CDR2 to SVGIG. Germline trimming: 2 bases from V, 6 bases from J; junction bases outside gene matches: 5.

The clonotype was recovered from a woman aged 25 to 39 in good health and CMV-seropositive. The chain joins TRBV30 to TRBJ2-3; 10 bases in the junction line up with TRBD2. Source material: PBMCs. The DNA sequence is given as TGTGCCTGGAGTCGAATGACTAGCGGGGATACGCAGTATTTT. Its amino acids are CAWSRMTSGDTQYF.